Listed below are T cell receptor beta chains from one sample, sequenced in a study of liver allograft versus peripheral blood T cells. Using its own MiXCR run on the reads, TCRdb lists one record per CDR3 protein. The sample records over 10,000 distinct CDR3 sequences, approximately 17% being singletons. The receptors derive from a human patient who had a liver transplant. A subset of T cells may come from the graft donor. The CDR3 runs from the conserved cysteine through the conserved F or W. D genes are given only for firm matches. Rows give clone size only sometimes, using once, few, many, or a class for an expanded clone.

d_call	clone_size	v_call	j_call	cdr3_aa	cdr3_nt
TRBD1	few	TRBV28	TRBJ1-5	CASSFTGGSNQPQHF	TGTGCCAGCAGTTTTACAGGGGGCAGCAATCAGCCCCAGCATTTT
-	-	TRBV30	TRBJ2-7	CAWGTGSGLSSYEQYF	TGTGCCTGGGGGACCGGAAGTGGCCTCTCCTCCTACGAGCAGTACTTC
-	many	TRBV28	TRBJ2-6	CASSLNVRASGANVLTF	TGTGCCAGCAGTTTAAATGTAAGGGCATCTGGGGCCAACGTCCTGACTTTC
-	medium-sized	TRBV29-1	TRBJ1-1	CSVKKGPNTEAFF	TGCAGCGTTAAGAAAGGGCCGAACACTGAAGCTTTCTTT
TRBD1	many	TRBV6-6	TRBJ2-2	CAIQDRGPNTGELFF	TGTGCCATCCAAGACAGGGGGCCGAACACCGGGGAGCTGTTTTTT
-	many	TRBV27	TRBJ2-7	CASSSFSRGATYEQYF	TGTGCCAGCAGTTCTTTTAGCCGCGGGGCCACCTACGAGCAGTACTTC
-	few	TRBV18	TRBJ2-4	CASSAADLGQYF	TGTGCCAGCTCGGCAGCCGACCTAGGCCAGTACTTC
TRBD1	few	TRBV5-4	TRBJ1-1	CASSFPPGQGNTEAFF	TGTGCCAGCAGCTTCCCTCCCGGACAGGGAAACACTGAAGCTTTCTTT
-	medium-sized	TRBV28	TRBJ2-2	CASSSSERYTGELFF	TGTGCCAGCAGTTCTAGCGAAAGATACACCGGGGAGCTGTTTTTT
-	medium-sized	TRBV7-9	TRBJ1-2	CASGTDYGYTF	TGTGCCAGCGGCACAGATTATGGCTACACCTTC
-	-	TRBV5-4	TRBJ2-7	CASSLDVTDSYEQYF	TGTGCCAGCAGCTTGGACGTGACAGACTCCTACGAGCAGTACTTC
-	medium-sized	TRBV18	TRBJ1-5	CASSPPSNQPQHF	TGTGCCAGCTCACCCCCTAGCAATCAGCCCCAGCATTTT
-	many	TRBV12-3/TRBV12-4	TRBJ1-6	CASSWAGNNSPLHF	TGTGCCAGCAGTTGGGCGGGCAATAATTCACCCCTCCACTTT
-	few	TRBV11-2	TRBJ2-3	CASSLGPLGTDTQYF	TGTGCCAGCAGCTTGGGACCCCTGGGCACAGATACGCAGTATTTT
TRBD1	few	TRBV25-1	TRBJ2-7	CATRGQGAYEQYF	TGTGCCACCAGAGGACAGGGAGCCTACGAGCAGTACTTC
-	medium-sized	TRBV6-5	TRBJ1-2	CASSYSGGFEGYTF	TGTGCCAGCAGTTACTCCGGGGGGTTTGAAGGCTACACCTTC
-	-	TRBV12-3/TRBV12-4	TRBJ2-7	CASSWGSVEDEQYF	TGTGCCAGCAGTTGGGGAAGTGTAGAGGACGAGCAGTACTTC
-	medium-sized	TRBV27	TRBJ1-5	CASSLRGTSPLRGNQPQHF	TGTGCCAGCAGCCTCCGCGGGACCTCCCCTCTTAGGGGCAATCAGCCCCAGCATTTT
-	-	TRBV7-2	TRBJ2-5	CASSLGGAQETQYF	TGTGCCAGCAGTTTAGGGGGGGCCCAAGAGACCCAGTACTTC
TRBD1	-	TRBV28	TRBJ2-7	CASSIQGFGEQYF	TGTGCCAGCAGTATACAGGGGTTTGGGGAGCAGTACTTC
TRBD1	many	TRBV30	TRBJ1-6	CAWSEAGQGNSPLHF	TGTGCCTGGAGTGAAGCAGGACAGGGAAATTCACCCCTCCACTTT
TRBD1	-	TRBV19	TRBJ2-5	CASNPQGRSGTQYF	TGTGCCAGTAACCCACAGGGGCGATCCGGGACCCAGTACTTC
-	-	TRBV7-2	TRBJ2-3	CASSSTGSDTQYF	TGTGCCAGCAGCTCGACAGGATCCGATACGCAGTATTTT
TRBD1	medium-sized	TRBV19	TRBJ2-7	CASPGQGHEQYF	TGTGCCAGTCCGGGACAGGGACACGAGCAGTACTTC
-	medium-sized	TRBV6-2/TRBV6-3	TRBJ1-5	CASSYGAGSNQPQHF	TGTGCCAGCAGTTACGGGGCAGGGTCCAATCAGCCCCAGCATTTT
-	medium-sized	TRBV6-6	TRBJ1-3	CASSPSLGASSGNTIYF	TGTGCCAGCAGTCCCTCCCTGGGGGCGAGCTCTGGAAACACCATATATTTT
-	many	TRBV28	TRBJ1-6	CASRAGLLSSYNSPLHF	TGTGCCAGCAGAGCGGGACTCTTGAGCTCCTATAATTCACCCCTCCACTTT
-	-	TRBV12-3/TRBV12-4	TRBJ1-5	CASSPGEVLYSNQPQHF	TGTGCCAGCAGCCCCGGGGAGGTCCTTTATAGCAATCAGCCCCAGCATTTT
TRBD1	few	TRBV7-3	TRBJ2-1	CASSGPGQGYNEQFF	TGTGCCAGCAGCGGTCCGGGACAGGGGTACAATGAGCAGTTCTTC
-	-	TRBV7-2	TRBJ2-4	CASTLAGKNIQYF	TGTGCCAGCACCCTGGCGGGAAAAAACATTCAGTACTTC
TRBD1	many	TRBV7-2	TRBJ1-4	CASSQPLNRGTLANEKLFF	TGTGCCAGCAGCCAACCCCTGAACAGGGGAACGCTAGCTAATGAAAAACTGTTTTTT
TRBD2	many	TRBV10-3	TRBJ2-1	CAISRTSGGASAYNEQFF	TGTGCCATCAGTCGGACTAGCGGGGGGGCCTCGGCCTACAATGAGCAGTTCTTC
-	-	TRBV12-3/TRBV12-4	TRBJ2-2	CASSGQITNTGELFF	TGTGCCAGCAGCGGACAGATAACGAACACCGGGGAGCTGTTTTTT
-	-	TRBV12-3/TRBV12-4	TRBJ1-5	CASSTDLGVNQPQHF	TGTGCCAGCAGTACTGACTTAGGGGTCAATCAGCCCCAGCATTTT
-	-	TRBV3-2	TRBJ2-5	CARDDGTGDKRYYQETQYF	TGTGCCAGGGATGATGGGACAGGGGACAAACGATACTACCAAGAGACCCAGTACTTC
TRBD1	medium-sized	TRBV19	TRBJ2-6	CASSIVWTGGPGANVLTF	TGTGCCAGTAGTATAGTTTGGACAGGGGGACCTGGGGCCAACGTCCTGACTTTC
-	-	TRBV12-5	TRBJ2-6	CASGLVLGLNLVPGSGANVLTF	TGTGCTAGTGGTTTGGTACTCGGGTTAAACCTCGTACCGGGGTCTGGGGCCAACGTCCTGACTTTC
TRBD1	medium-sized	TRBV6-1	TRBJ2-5	CASSWDRAWETQYF	TGTGCCAGCAGTTGGGACAGAGCCTGGGAGACCCAGTACTTC
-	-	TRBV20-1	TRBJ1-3	CSARAGGRVGGNTIYF	TGCAGTGCTAGAGCGGGCGGCAGGGTAGGAGGAAACACCATATATTTT
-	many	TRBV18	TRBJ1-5	CASSPTNNQPQHF	TGTGCCAGCTCACCGACAAATAATCAGCCCCAGCATTTT
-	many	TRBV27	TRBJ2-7	CASSPQGGVYEQYF	TGTGCCAGCAGTCCCCAGGGCGGCGTATACGAGCAGTACTTC
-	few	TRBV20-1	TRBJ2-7	CSARVPWSGEEQYF	TGCAGTGCTAGAGTCCCATGGTCGGGCGAGGAGCAGTACTTC
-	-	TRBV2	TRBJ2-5	CASSELGRGAETQYF	TGTGCCAGCAGTGAATTGGGCCGAGGGGCAGAGACCCAGTACTTC
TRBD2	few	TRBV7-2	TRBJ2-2	CASSLALQLSGVRGGELFF	TGTGCCAGCAGCTTAGCCCTCCAACTCAGCGGGGTGCGCGGCGGGGAGCTGTTTTTT
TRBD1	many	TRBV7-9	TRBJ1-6	CASRNQGEGPSPLHF	TGTGCCAGCAGGAATCAGGGGGAGGGGCCTTCACCCCTCCACTTT
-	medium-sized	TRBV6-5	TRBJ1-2	CASSYDQHHYGYTF	TGTGCCAGCAGTTACGATCAACATCACTATGGCTACACCTTC
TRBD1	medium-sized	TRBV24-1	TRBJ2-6	CATSGKWTGNSAGANVLTF	TGTGCCACCAGTGGAAAATGGACAGGGAATTCTGCTGGGGCCAACGTCCTGACTTTC
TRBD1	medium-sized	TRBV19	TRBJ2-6	CASSIDNEGTEWTNVLTF	TGTGCCAGTAGTATAGACAACGAAGGGACAGAGTGGACCAACGTCCTGACTTTC